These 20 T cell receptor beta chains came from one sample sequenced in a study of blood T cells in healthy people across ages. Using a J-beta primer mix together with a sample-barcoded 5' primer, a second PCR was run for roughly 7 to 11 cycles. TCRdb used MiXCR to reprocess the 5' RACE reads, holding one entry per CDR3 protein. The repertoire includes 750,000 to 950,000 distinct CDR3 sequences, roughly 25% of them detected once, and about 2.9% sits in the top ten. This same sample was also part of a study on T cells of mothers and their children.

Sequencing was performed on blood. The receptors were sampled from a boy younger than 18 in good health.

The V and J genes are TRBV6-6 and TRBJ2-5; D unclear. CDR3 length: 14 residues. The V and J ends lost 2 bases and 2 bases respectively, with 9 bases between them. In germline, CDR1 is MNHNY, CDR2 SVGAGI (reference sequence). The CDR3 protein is CASSYTGPQETQYF. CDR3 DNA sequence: TGTGCCAGCAGTTACACCGGGCCGCAAGAGACCCAGTACTTC.

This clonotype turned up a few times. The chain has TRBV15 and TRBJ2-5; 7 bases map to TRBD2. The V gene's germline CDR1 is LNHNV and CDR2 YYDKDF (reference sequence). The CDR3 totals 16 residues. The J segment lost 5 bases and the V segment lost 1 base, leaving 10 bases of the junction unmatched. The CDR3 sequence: CATSRGSSNGGETQYF. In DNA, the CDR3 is TGTGCCACCAGCAGAGGAAGTTCGAACGGGGGGGAGACCCAGTACTTC.

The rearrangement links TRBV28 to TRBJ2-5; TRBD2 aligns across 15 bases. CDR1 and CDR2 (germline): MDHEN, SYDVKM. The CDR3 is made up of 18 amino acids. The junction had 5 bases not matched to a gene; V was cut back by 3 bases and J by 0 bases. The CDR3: CASSFLGTSGGNQETQYF. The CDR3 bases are TGTGCCAGCAGTTTCCTCGGGACTAGCGGGGGGAACCAAGAGACCCAGTACTTC.

The CDR3 coding sequence is TGTGCCAGCAGCCAAGAAGGCGCTGAGACCCAGTACTTC. It encodes CASSQEGAETQYF. The chain links TRBV3-1 to TRBJ2-5; no reliable D call. CDR1 and CDR2 (germline): LGHDT, YNNKEL (reference sequence). The CDR3 consists of 13 residues. Trimming shortened V by 0 bases and J by 5 bases, and 7 bases separated the two germline ends.

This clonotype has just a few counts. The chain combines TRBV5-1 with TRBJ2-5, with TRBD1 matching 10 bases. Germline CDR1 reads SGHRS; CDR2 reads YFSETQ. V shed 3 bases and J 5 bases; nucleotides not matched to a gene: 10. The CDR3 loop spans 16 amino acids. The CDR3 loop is CASSYSGQGQGETQYF. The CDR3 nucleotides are TGCGCCAGCAGCTACTCGGGACAGGGGCAGGGGGAGACCCAGTACTTC. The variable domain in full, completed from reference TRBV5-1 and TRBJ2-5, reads KAGVTQTPRYLIKTRGQQVTLSCSPISGHRSVSWYQQTPGQGLQFLFEYFSETQRNKGNFPGRFSGRQFSNSRSEMNVSTLELGDSALYLCASSYSGQGQGETQYFGPGTRLLVL.

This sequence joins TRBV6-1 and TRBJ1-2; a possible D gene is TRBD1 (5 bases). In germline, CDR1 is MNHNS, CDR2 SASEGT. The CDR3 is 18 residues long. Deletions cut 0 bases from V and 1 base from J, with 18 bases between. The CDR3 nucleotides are TGTGCCAGCAGTGAAGCCACCCCTTCAGGGAGGGGTAACTATGGCTACACCTTC. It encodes CASSEATPSGRGNYGYTF.

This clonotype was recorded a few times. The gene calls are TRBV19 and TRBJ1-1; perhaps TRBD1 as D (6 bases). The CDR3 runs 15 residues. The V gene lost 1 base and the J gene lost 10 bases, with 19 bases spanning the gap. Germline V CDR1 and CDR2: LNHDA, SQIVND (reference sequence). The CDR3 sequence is CASSIVAFGEQGAFF. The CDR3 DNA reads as TGTGCCAGTAGTATAGTGGCTTTTGGAGAACAGGGAGCTTTCTTT.

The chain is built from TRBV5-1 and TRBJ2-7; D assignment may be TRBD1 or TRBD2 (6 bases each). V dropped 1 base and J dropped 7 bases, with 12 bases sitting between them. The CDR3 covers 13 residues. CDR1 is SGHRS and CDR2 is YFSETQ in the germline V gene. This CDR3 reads CASSLWGAREQYF. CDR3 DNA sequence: TGCGCCAGCAGCTTGTGGGGGGCGCGGGAGCAGTACTTC.

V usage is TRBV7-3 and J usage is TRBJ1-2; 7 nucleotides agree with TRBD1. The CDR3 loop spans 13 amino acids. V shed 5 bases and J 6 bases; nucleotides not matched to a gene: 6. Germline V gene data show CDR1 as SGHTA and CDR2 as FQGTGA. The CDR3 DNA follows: TGTGCCAGCAGCCCGACCGGGACAGATGGCTACACCTTC. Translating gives CASSPTGTDGYTF.

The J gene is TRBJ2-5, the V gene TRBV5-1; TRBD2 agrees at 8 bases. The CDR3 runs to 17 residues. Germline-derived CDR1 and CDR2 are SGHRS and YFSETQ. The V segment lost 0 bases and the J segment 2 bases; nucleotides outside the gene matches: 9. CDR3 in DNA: TGCGCCAGCAGCTTGGGGCTAGCGGGCCGCCATCAAGAGACCCAGTACTTC. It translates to CASSLGLAGRHQETQYF.

CDR3 region: CASSSRAHYEQYF. The CDR3 nucleotides read TGCGCCAGCAGCTCGCGGGCCCACTACGAGCAGTACTTC. The gene calls are TRBV5-1 and TRBJ2-5, with D possibly matching TRBD2 (5 bases). The last part of the DNA fits TRBJ2-7 better; the J call may be wrong. There are 13 residues in the CDR3. In germline, CDR1 is SGHRS, CDR2 YFSETQ.

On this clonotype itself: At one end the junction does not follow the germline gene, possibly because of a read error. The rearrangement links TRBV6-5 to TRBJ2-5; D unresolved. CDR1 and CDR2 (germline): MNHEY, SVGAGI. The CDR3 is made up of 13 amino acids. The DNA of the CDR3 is TGTGCCAGCAGTTACTCTGAGGAAGAGGCCCAGTACTTC. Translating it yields CASSYSEEEAQYF.

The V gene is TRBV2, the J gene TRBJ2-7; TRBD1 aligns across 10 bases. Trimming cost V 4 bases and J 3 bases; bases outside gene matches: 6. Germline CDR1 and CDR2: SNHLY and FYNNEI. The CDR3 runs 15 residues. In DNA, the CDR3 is TGTGCCAGCAGTGGCACCGGGACAGGGGTCTACGAGCAGTACTTC. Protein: CASSGTGTGVYEQYF.

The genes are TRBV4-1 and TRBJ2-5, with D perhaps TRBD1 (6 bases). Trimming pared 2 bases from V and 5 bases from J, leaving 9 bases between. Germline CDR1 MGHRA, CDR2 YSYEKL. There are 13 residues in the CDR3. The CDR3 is CASSQPTGETQYF. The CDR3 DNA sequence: TGCGCCAGCAGCCAACCCACAGGGGAGACCCAGTACTTC.

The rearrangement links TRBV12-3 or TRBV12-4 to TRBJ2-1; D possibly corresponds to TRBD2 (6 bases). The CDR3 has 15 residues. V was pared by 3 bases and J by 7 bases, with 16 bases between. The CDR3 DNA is TGTGCCAGCAGTTTTCTCCGGGGGATTGGGAATGAGCAGTTCTTC. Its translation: CASSFLRGIGNEQFF.

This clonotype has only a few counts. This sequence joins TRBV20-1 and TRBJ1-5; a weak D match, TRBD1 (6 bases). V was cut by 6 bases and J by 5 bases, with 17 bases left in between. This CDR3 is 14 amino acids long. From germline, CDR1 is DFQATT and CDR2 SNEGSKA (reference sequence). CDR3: CSAPSGTNYQPQHF. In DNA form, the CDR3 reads TGCAGTGCCCCCTCCGGGACAAATTATCAGCCCCAGCATTTT.

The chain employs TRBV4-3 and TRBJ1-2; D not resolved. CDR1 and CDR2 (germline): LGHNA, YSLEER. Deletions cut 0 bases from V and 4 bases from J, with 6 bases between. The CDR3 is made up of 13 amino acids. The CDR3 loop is CASSQEVGYGYTF. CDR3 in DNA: TGCGCCAGCAGCCAAGAGGTGGGCTATGGCTACACCTTC.

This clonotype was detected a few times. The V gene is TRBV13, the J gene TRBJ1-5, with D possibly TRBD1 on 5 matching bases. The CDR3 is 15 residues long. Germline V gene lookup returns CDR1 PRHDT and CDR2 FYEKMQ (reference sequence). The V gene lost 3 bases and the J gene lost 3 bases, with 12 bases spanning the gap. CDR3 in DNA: TGTGCCAGCAGCTTCGGGGGGGTTGTCAATCAGCCCCAGCATTTT. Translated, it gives CASSFGGVVNQPQHF.

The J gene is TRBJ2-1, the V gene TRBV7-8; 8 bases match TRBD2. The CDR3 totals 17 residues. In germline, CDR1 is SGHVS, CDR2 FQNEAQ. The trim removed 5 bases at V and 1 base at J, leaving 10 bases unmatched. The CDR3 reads CASSLNILAVSYNEQFF. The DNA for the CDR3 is TGTGCCAGCAGCCTTAATATACTAGCGGTTTCCTACAATGAGCAGTTCTTC.

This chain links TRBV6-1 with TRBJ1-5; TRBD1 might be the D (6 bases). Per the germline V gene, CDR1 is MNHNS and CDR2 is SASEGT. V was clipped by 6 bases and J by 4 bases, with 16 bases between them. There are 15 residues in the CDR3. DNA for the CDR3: TGTGCCAGCAGAGGGGTACAGGGTTATAATCAGCCCCAGCATTTT. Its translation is CASRGVQGYNQPQHF.